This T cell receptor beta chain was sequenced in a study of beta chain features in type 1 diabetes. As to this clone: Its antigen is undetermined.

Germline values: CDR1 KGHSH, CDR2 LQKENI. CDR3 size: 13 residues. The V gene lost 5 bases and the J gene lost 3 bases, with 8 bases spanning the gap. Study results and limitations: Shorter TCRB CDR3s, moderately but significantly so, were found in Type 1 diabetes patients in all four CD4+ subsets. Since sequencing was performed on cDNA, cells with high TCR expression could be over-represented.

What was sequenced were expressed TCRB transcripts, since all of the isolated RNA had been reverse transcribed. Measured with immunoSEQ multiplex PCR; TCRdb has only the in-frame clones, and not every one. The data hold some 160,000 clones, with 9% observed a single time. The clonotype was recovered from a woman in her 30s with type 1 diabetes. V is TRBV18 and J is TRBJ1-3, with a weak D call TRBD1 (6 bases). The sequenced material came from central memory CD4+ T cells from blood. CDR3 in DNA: TGTGCCAGCTCAACGGACAGTGGAAACACCATATATTTT. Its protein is CASSTDSGNTIYF. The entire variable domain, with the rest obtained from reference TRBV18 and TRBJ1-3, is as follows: NAGVMQNPRHLVRRRGQEARLRCSPMKGHSHVYWYRQLPEEGLKFMVYLQKENIIDESGMPKERFSAEFPKEGPSILRIQQVVRGDSAAYFCASSTDSGNTIYFGEGSWLTVV.